The sequence of this T cell receptor beta chain was determined in a study of T cell responses to AZD1222 COVID-19 vaccine. Sequenced by immunoSEQ multiplex PCR; TCRdb stores in-frame clones only, minus some. The sample lists 140,000 or so clones; about 91% were seen once. General observations from the study: Spike-specific TCR breadth rose after two AZD1222 doses, and depth rose as well. Scientists sampled the repertoires only once the peak T cell response had passed.

J gave up 5 bases and V 7 bases, and 8 bases lay outside the gene matches. This CDR3 contains 15 residues. From germline, CDR1 is LNHDA and CDR2 SQIVND (reference sequence). Comment on this clone: Its specificity is not known.

The source of this sequence is an adult in good health. Specimen: peripheral blood, collected on day 0 of AZD1222 vaccination. This chain uses TRBV19 with TRBJ2-1; 10 bases agree with TRBD2. CDR3 in DNA: TGTGCCAGTACCGTCCTAGCGGGAGTGCACAATGAGCAGTTCTTC. It specifies CASTVLAGVHNEQFF.